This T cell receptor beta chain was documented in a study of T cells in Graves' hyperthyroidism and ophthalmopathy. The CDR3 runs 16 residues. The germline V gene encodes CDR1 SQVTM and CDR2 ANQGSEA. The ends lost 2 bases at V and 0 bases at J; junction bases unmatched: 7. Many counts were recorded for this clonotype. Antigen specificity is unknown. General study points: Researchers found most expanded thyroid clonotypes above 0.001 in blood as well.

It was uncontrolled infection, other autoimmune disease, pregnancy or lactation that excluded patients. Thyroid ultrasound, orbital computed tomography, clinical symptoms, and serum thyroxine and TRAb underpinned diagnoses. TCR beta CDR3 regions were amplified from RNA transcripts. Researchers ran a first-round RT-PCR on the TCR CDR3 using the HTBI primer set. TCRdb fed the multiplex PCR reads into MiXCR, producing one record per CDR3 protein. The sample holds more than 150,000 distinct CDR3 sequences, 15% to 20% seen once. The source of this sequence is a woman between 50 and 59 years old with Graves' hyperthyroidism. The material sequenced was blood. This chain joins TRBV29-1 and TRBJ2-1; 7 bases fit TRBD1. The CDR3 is CSVELTGISSYNEQFF. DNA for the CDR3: TGCAGCGTTGAATTGACAGGGATTAGCTCCTACAATGAGCAGTTCTTC.